This T cell receptor (beta chain) was captured by sequencing in a study of circulating and synovial CD4+ cells in juvenile arthritis. By share, this clone counts as large. The CDR3 covers 15 residues. The germline V gene encodes CDR1 MNHNY and CDR2 SVGAGI (reference sequence). V was trimmed by 7 bases and J by 1 base, leaving 13 bases between them. Method: immunoSEQ multiplex PCR; TCRdb's copy keeps in-frame clones and lacks some. The data contain around 1,400 clones, about 91% of them singletons. The sequence was obtained from a human patient with juvenile idiopathic arthritis. Some clones in this sample may be carry-over from other donors' samples. Sequences were obtained from HLA-DR+ CD4+ T cells from blood. The sample's subset: circulating pathogenic-like lymphocytes, sorted as HLA-DR+CD14-CD3+CD4+CD25low/- blood T cells. J is TRBJ2-2 and V is TRBV6-6; no definite D call. The CDR3 DNA sequence: TGTGCCAGCAATCCGGTCGGAGTGAACACCGGGGAGCTGTTTTTT. Its protein is CASNPVGVNTGELFF.